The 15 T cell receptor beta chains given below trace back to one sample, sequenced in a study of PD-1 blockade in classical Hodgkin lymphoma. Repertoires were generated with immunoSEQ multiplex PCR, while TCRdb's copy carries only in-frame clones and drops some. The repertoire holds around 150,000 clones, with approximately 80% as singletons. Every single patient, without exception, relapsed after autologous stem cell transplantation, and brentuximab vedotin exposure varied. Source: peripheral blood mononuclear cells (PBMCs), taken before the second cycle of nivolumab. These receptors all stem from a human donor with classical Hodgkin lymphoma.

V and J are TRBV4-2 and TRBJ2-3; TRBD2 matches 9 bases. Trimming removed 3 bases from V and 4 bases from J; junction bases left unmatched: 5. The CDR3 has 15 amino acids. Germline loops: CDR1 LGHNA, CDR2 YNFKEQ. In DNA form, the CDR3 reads TGTGCCAGCAGCCAGGCCAAGCGGGAGGCAGATACGCAGTATTTT. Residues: CASSQAKREADTQYF.

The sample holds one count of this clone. Here the CDR3 reads CASSKLAGDHNEQFF. CDR3 DNA: TGTGCCAGCAGTAAACTAGCGGGAGACCACAATGAGCAGTTCTTC. The chain combines TRBV6-5 with TRBJ2-1, with 11 bases lining up with TRBD2. V was pared by 5 bases and J by 5 bases, with 5 bases of the junction left unmatched. The CDR3 has 15 residues. The V gene's germline CDR1 is MNHEY and CDR2 SVGAGI.

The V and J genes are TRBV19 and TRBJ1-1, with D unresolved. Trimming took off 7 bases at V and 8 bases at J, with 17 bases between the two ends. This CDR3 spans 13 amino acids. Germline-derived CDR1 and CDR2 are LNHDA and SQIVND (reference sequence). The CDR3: CASTKAEGGEAFF. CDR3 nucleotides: TGTGCCAGTACCAAAGCCGAGGGTGGCGAAGCTTTCTTT. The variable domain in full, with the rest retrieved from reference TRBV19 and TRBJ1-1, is DGGITQSPKYLFRKEGQNVTLSCEQNLNHDAMYWYRQDPGQGLRLIYYSQIVNDFQKGDIAEGYSVSREKKESFPLTVTSAQKNPTAFYLCASTKAEGGEAFFGQGTRLTVV.

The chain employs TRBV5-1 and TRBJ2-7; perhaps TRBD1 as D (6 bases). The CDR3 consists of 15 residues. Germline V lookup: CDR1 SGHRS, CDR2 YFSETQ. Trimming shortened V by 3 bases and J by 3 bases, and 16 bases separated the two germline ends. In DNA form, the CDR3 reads TGCGCCAGCAGCTGGGGGACATCGTCCGTCTACGAGCAGTACTTC. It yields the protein CASSWGTSSVYEQYF.

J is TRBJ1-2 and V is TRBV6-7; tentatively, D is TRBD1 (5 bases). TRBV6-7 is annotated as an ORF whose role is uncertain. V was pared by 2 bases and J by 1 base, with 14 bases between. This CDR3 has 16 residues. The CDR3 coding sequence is TGTGCCAGCAGTTACCCGGACGTGGGGGATAACTATGGCTACACCTTC. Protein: CASSYPDVGDNYGYTF.

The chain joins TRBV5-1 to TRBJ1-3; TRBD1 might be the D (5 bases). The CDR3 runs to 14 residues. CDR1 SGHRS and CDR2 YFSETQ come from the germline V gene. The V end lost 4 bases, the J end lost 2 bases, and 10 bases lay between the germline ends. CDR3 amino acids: CASSPGGAGNTIYF. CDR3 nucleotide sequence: TGCGCCAGCAGCCCCGGAGGGGCTGGAAACACCATATATTTT.

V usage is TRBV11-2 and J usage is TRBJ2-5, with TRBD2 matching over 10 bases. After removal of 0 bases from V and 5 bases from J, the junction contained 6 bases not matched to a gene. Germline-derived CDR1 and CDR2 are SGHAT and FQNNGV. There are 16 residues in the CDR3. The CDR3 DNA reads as TGTGCCAGCAGCTTAGAGGTAGCGGGAGGTTTGGAGACCCAGTACTTC. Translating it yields CASSLEVAGGLETQYF.

The CDR3 nucleotides read TGTGCCAGCAGCCGCCGCTTTGGTGTGTTAGCGGAACAAGAGACCCAGTACTTC. Protein sequence: CASSRRFGVLAEQETQYF. The chain carries TRBV7-9 and TRBJ2-5, with a weak D call TRBD2 (6 bases). The CDR3 covers 18 residues. V lost 5 bases and J lost 2, with 24 bases in between. Germline V gives CDR1 SEHNR, CDR2 FQNEAQ (reference sequence).

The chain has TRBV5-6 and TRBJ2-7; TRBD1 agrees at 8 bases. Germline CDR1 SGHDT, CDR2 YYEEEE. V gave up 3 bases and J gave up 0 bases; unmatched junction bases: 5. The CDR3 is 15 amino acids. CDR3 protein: CASSYGTGASYEQYF. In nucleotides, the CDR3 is TGTGCCAGCAGCTATGGGACAGGAGCCTCCTACGAGCAGTACTTC.

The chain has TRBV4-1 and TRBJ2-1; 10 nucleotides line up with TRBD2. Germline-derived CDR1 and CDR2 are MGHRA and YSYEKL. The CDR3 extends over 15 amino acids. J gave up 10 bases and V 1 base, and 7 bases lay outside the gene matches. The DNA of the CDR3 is TGCGCCAGCAGCCAAGGGACTAGCGGTTCTGGCGAGCAGTTCTTC. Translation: CASSQGTSGSGEQFF.

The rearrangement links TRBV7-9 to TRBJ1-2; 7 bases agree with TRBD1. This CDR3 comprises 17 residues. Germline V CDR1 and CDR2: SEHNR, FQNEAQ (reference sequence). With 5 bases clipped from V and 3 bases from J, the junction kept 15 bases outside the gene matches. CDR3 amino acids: CASSPTGYPRAYYGYTF. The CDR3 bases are TGTGCCAGCAGCCCGACAGGGTACCCCCGGGCCTACTATGGCTACACCTTC.

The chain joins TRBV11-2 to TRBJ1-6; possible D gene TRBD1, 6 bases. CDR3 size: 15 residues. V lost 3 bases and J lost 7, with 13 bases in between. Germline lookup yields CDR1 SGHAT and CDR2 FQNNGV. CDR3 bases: TGTGCCAGCAGCTTTAGGGGGGCTGGAAATTCACCCCTCCACTTT. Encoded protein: CASSFRGAGNSPLHF.

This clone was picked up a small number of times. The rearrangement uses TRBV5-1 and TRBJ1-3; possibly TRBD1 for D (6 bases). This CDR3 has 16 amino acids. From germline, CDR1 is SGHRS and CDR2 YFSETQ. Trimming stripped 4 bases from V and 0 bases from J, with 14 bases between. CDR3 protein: CASSPRWDNSGNTIYF. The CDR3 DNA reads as TGCGCCAGCAGCCCGCGGTGGGACAACTCTGGAAACACCATATATTTT.

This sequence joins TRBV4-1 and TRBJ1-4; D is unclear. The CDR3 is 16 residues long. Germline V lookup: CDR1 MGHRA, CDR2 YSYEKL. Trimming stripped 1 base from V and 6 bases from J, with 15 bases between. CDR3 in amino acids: CASSQAQAVRDEKLFF. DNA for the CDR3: TGCGCCAGCAGCCAAGCCCAGGCAGTCCGGGATGAAAAACTGTTTTTT.

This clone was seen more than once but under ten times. The CDR3 nucleotides read TGTGCCAGCAGTGAAGAGACCCAGTACTTC. Amino acid sequence: CASSEETQYF. This chain connects TRBV2 to TRBJ2-5, with D uncertain. CDR1 and CDR2 from the germline V gene are SNHLY and FYNNEI. The CDR3 sequence is 10 residues long. Trimming left V 1 base short and J 6 bases short, with 0 bases between.